The source of this T cell receptor beta chain is a study of cytomegalovirus exposure and HLA in healthy donors (dated by TCRdb to 2016 to 2017). Describing the broader study: According to a later analysis, one platform produced both the 100 to 150 validation repertoires and the 670 or so repertoires of the first cohort. The study aimed to test whether signatures of past pathogen exposure could be identified by cataloging public T cell receptors. Besides the first cohort of roughly 640 subjects, a separate validation cohort made up of roughly 130 different subjects was used. To predict cytomegalovirus infection status, the study brought together high-throughput TCR immunosequencing, statistical association of individual TCRs with disease status, and machine learning.

What the research found in general, with its limitations: In the study, some 160 TCR beta chains were listed as associated with cytomegalovirus. While some public TCRs were present in many individuals, most TCR sequences turned up only very rarely across donors. The classifier was reported to diagnose cytomegalovirus status with high specificity and sensitivity in both the original cohort and the validation cohort. It was suggested by the authors that the approach could potentially be generalized to other disease states and immunological phenotypes. In vitro tests confirmed that a few of the cytomegalovirus-associated TCR beta chains recognize cytomegalovirus antigens. A later analysis lacked HLA typing for the validation cohort, so it scored co-occurrence in that cohort across all 120 or so repertoires. A later analysis found that TCRs clustered in the first cohort also tended to co-occur in the 120 or so validation repertoires, with approximately 94% of cluster scores above 0.

To note about this clone: Its specific antigen is unknown. Qualities for individual bases were not recorded, and no much larger clone is one base off.

V is reduced by 4 bases and J by 1 base, leaving a spacing of 13 bases between them. The germline V gene yields SNHLY for CDR1 and FYNNEI for CDR2. The CDR3 measures 16 amino acids from cysteine to phenylalanine. Only the CDR3 DNA is retained, 48 bases long and in frame from the first base. Libraries were prepared through the immunoSEQ multiplex PCR assay. As for how the authors treated the data: A statistical classification framework was developed to diagnose cytomegalovirus status using the catalog of TCR beta chain sequences. TCRdb's version of the immuneACCESS table is confined to in-frame rearrangements and falls short of the full clone set. An unresolved V gene accounts for under half of the shortfall where checked; the remainder is of unknown origin. V, J and clone size reflect that table, while D and trimming were determined from the DNA. In all, the sample holds about 63,000 clones, and approximately 95% of those were seen once. The ten top clones hold around 7% of the sample.

The donors were included in the validation cohort of roughly 120 subjects, a group kept apart from the roughly 690-subject first cohort. Recombination joined TRBV2 with TRBJ2-2; a confident D gene designation cannot be given. Source material: PBMCs. The origin of this receptor is a woman aged 18-29 years in good health and CMV-seropositive. The sequenced DNA is TGTGCCAGCAGTGGCTATTCCCCCCGGAACACCGGGGAGCTGTTTTTT. Its amino acids are CASSGYSPRNTGELFF.